This T cell receptor beta chain was identified in a study of T cell responses to AZD1222 COVID-19 vaccine. To note about this clone: As yet, its antigen is unknown.

This CDR3 region has 13 residues. Germline values: CDR1 LNHDA, CDR2 SQIVND (reference sequence). Trimming shortened V by 9 bases and J by 6 bases, and 15 bases separated the two germline ends. Here immunoSEQ multiplex PCR was the method, and the copy in TCRdb shows in-frame clones only, minus some. Among roughly 43,000 clones listed, about 82% were seen once. Study-level points and caveats: Among AZD1222 vaccinees, only 5 or 6 were seropositive at baseline.

The V and J genes are TRBV19 and TRBJ2-1, with a tentative D call TRBD1 (5 bases). Sample: peripheral blood, taken 28 days after the second dose of the MenACWY control vaccine. The source of this sequence is an adult who received the MenACWY meningococcal vaccine as a control. In DNA, the CDR3 is TGTGCCAGCAGCAGGGCGCCCCTCAATGAGCAGTTCTTC. Its translation is CASSRAPLNEQFF.